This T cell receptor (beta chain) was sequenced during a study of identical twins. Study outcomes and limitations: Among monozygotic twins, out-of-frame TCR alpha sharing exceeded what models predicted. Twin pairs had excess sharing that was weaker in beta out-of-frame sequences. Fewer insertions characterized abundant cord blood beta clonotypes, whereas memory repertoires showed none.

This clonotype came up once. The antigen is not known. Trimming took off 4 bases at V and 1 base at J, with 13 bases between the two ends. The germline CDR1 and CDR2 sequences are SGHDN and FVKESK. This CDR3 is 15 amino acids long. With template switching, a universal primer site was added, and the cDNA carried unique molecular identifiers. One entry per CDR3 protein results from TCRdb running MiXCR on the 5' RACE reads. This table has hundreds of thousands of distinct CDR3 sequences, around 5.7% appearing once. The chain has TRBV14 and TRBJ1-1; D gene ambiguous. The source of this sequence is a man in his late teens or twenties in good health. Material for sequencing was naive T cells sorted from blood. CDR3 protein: CASSPRTRRNTEAFF. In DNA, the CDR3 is TGTGCCAGCAGCCCGCGGACCCGCAGGAACACTGAAGCTTTCTTT.